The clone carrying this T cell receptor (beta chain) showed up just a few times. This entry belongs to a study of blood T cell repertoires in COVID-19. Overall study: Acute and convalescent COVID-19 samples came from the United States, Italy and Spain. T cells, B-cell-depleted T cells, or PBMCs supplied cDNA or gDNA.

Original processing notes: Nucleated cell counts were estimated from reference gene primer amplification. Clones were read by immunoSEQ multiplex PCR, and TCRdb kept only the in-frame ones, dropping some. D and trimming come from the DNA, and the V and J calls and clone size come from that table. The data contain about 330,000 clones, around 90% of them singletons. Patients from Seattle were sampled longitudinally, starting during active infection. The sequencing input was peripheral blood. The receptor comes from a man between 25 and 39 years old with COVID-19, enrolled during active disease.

CDR3 sequence: CASSSGSRTGVTIQYF. The CDR3 DNA reads as TGTGCCAGCAGCAGCGGGAGTCGGACAGGGGTAACCATTCAGTACTTC. The V gene is TRBV3-1 (or the pseudogene TRBV3-2), the J gene TRBJ2-4; tentatively, D is TRBD1 (9 bases). Looked up from germline, CDR1 is LGHDT and CDR2 is YNNKEL (reference sequence). This CDR3 region has 16 residues. The V end lost 5 bases, the J end lost 9 bases, and 23 bases lay between the germline ends.